The source of this T cell receptor beta chain is a study of technical replicates of blood from four donors. Profiled with immunoSEQ multiplex PCR; TCRdb holds only in-frame clones, not every one. The sample holds just over 80,000 clones, approximately 94% seen once. The germline gives CDR1 MDHEN, CDR2 SYDVKM. This CDR3 comprises 15 residues. With 6 bases removed from V and 0 bases from J, the gap between germline ends came to 12 bases. V and J are TRBV28 and TRBJ2-4, with a possible D match to TRBD1 (6 bases). This TCR was recovered from a human donor in good health. Sequencing input: T cells isolated from PBMCs. CDR3 sequence (DNA): TGTGCCAGCAGGCTCACAGGGCAAGCCAAAAACATTCAGTACTTC. Amino acids: CASRLTGQAKNIQYF.